This entry lists 23 T cell receptor beta chains sequenced from one sample in a study of blood T cell repertoires in COVID-19. Data came from immunoSEQ multiplex PCR; TCRdb stores just in-frame clones and leaves some out. The sample records fewer than 200,000 clones, roughly 87% being singletons. Sequencing was carried out using peripheral blood. Source of these receptors: a man between 18 and 35 years old who had recovered from COVID-19.

This clone was seen just once. The chain is built from TRBV9 and TRBJ2-1; 7 bases are a match to TRBD2. The CDR3 contains 13 residues. Germline CDR1 SGDLS, CDR2 YYNGEE. The V and J ends lost 0 bases and 7 bases, in that order; junction bases with no gene match: 1. CDR3 DNA: TGTGCCAGCAGCGTAGACGGGAGGAATGAGCAGTTCTTC. This encodes CASSVDGRNEQFF.

This clone was observed once. This chain joins TRBV19 and TRBJ2-3; D might be TRBD1 (6 bases). The V gene lost 7 bases and the J gene lost 4 bases, with 9 bases spanning the gap. The germline V gene has CDR1 LNHDA and CDR2 SQIVND (reference sequence). This CDR3 region has 12 residues. The CDR3 DNA follows: TGTGCCAGTACAGGGGACCCAGATACGCAGTATTTT. Protein: CASTGDPDTQYF.

This chain connects TRBV19 to TRBJ2-4, with 7 bases matching TRBD2. CDR1 and CDR2 from the germline V gene are LNHDA and SQIVND (reference sequence). V was pared by 4 bases and J by 2 bases, with 5 bases of the junction left unmatched. This CDR3 is built from 15 residues. In DNA form, the CDR3 reads TGTGCCAGTAGTAAGCTAGCGGACCCCAAAAACATTCAGTACTTC. Residues: CASSKLADPKNIQYF.

In nucleotides, the CDR3 is TGTGCCAGCAGCTCCTCAGGGACTAACCAAGAGACCCAGTACTTC. Translating gives CASSSSGTNQETQYF. The V and J genes are TRBV7-9 and TRBJ2-5; 7 bases line up with TRBD2. The junction had 5 bases not matched to a gene; V was cut back by 4 bases and J by 0 bases. Germline-derived CDR1 and CDR2 are SEHNR and FQNEAQ (reference sequence). The CDR3 loop spans 15 amino acids.

The chain is built from TRBV7-8 and TRBJ1-4; TRBD1 agrees at 9 bases. The germline CDR1 and CDR2 sequences are SGHVS and FQNEAQ. V lost 2 bases to trimming and J lost 6 bases; unmatched junction nucleotides: 4. The CDR3 length is 15 residues. CDR3 DNA sequence: TGTGCCAGCAGCTTATGGGGACAGGGCGATGAAAAACTGTTTTTT. It specifies CASSLWGQGDEKLFF.

For the CDR3, the DNA is TGTGCCAGCAGCCCCGGGGGATCTAGCGGGGTGACAGATACGCAGTATTTT. Its protein is CASSPGGSSGVTDTQYF. The J gene is TRBJ2-3, the V gene TRBV14, with TRBD2 matching over 9 bases. The germline CDR1 and CDR2 sequences are SGHDN and FVKESK. J lost 3 bases, V lost 4 bases, and 11 bases had no gene match. The CDR3 totals 17 residues.

This sequence joins TRBV15 and TRBJ2-7; 10 bases line up with TRBD1. V lost 0 bases and J lost 6; bases outside the gene matches: 8. The CDR3 runs 16 residues. The germline gives CDR1 LNHNV, CDR2 YYDKDF (reference sequence). Here the CDR3 DNA reads TGTGCCACCAGCAGAGATAGGGACAGGGGATCCAGCGAGCAGTACTTC. Protein: CATSRDRDRGSSEQYF.

The V call is TRBV5-6, the J call TRBJ1-1; 7 bases fit TRBD1. This CDR3 contains 15 residues. Germline CDR1 reads SGHDT; CDR2 reads YYEEEE. The J segment lost 0 bases and the V segment lost 0 bases, leaving 2 bases of the junction unmatched. The CDR3 nucleotides are TGTGCCAGCAGCTTGGACAGGGGCATGAACACTGAAGCTTTCTTT. It is translated as CASSLDRGMNTEAFF.

This clone was observed a single time. This rearrangement joins TRBV25-1 to TRBJ1-6; a possible D gene is TRBD1 (6 bases). This CDR3 comprises 13 residues. The V end lost 5 bases, the J end lost 6 bases, and 8 bases lay between the germline ends. CDR1 and CDR2 (germline): MGHDK, SYGVNS. Here the CDR3 DNA reads TGTGCCAGCAGTAAAGGGGGTAATTCACCCCTCCACTTT. It yields the protein CASSKGGNSPLHF.

This chain joins TRBV5-1 and TRBJ1-2, with TRBD1 matching 11 bases. CDR1 is SGHRS and CDR2 is YFSETQ in the germline V gene. The length of the CDR3 is 17 residues. V lost 0 bases to trimming and J lost 5 bases; unmatched junction nucleotides: 9. This chain's CDR3 is CASSLAYGTGGRYGYTF. The DNA for the CDR3 is TGCGCCAGCAGCTTGGCCTATGGGACAGGGGGTCGGTATGGCTACACCTTC. Based on the CDR3 plus reference TRBV5-1 and TRBJ1-2, the full variable domain is KAGVTQTPRYLIKTRGQQVTLSCSPISGHRSVSWYQQTPGQGLQFLFEYFSETQRNKGNFPGRFSGRQFSNSRSEMNVSTLELGDSALYLCASSLAYGTGGRYGYTFGSGTRLTVV.

This rearrangement joins TRBV21-1 to TRBJ1-1; TRBD1, as called in the table, went unchecked against the DNA. TRBV21-1 is a recognized pseudogene. The CDR3 has 14 residues. The CDR3: CASSNPSGNTEAFF. CDR3 nucleotide sequence: TGTGCCAGCAGCAACCCGTCAGGGAACACTGAAGCTTTCTTT.

This clone came up once. J is TRBJ2-2 and V is TRBV13, with 9 bases matching TRBD2. This CDR3 has 17 amino acids. Looked up from germline, CDR1 is PRHDT and CDR2 is FYEKMQ (reference sequence). J gave up 0 bases and V 2 bases, and 4 bases lay outside the gene matches. The CDR3 is CASSLRREGSNTGELFF. In nucleotides, the CDR3 is TGTGCCAGCAGCTTACGGCGGGAGGGTTCGAACACCGGGGAGCTGTTTTTT.

This chain uses TRBV4-2 with TRBJ2-7; 10 nucleotides align to TRBD2. This CDR3 is 16 amino acids long. The V gene's germline CDR1 is LGHNA and CDR2 YNFKEQ. V shed 0 bases and J 4 bases; nucleotides not matched to a gene: 6. The CDR3 sequence is CASSQDTSGAYYEQYF. CDR3 nucleotides: TGTGCCAGCAGCCAAGATACTAGCGGGGCCTATTACGAGCAGTACTTC.

This sequence joins TRBV19 and TRBJ2-6, with 8 bases identical to TRBD1. Per the germline V gene, CDR1 is LNHDA and CDR2 is SQIVND (reference sequence). The CDR3 is 17 residues long. Trimming at V came to 3 bases and at J to 0 bases, leaving 4 bases not matched to a gene. The CDR3 here is CASSMGQVNSGANVLTF. The CDR3, as DNA: TGTGCCAGTAGTATGGGACAGGTGAACTCTGGGGCCAACGTCCTGACTTTC.

The chain employs TRBV28 and TRBJ1-4; a weak D match, TRBD1 (5 bases). CDR3 size: 17 residues. V lost 3 bases and J lost 5, with 19 bases in between. In germline, CDR1 is MDHEN, CDR2 SYDVKM. CDR3 in amino acids: CASSLLTDSTPNEKLFF. DNA of the CDR3: TGTGCCAGCAGTTTGTTGACAGACTCTACCCCCAATGAAAAACTGTTTTTT.

This chain uses TRBV29-1 with TRBJ1-4; the match to TRBD1 covers 7 bases. V dropped 6 bases and J dropped 2; count of bases not matched to a gene: 9. Germline V gene sequence: CDR1 SQVTM, CDR2 ANQGSEA. The CDR3 loop spans 15 amino acids. CDR3 nucleotides: TGCAGCGTGGAAACGACAGGGCGCACTAATGAAAAACTGTTTTTT. Protein product: CSVETTGRTNEKLFF.

The chain employs TRBV29-1 and TRBJ1-5; 7 bases map to TRBD1. This CDR3 is 13 amino acids long. After removal of 4 bases from V and 3 bases from J, the junction contained 3 bases not matched to a gene. Germline V lookup: CDR1 SQVTM, CDR2 ANQGSEA. Here the CDR3 reads CSVGDSYNQPQHF. The CDR3 bases are TGCAGCGTTGGGGACAGCTACAATCAGCCCCAGCATTTT.

The V gene is TRBV10-3, the J gene TRBJ2-7; no clear D. Between the trimmed V and J ends, which lost 8 bases and 4 bases, there was a span of 6 bases. The germline V gene encodes CDR1 ENHRY and CDR2 SYGVKD. The CDR3 is made up of 10 amino acids. The CDR3 region is CAIGDYEQYF. Here the CDR3 DNA reads TGTGCCATCGGAGATTACGAGCAGTACTTC.

The gene calls are TRBV7-2 and TRBJ1-3, with D uncertain. Germline CDR1 is SGHTA and CDR2 is FQGNSA. Trimming cost V 4 bases and J 8 bases, with 6 bases left between them. There are 11 residues in the CDR3. The CDR3 sequence: CASSSQYTIYF. CDR3 coding DNA: TGTGCCAGCAGCTCTCAGTACACCATATATTTT.

The J gene is TRBJ1-2, the V gene TRBV15; 9 bases match TRBD1. Germline assignment: CDR1 LNHNV and CDR2 YYDKDF (reference sequence). With V trimmed by 7 bases and J by 4 bases, 16 bases remained unmatched. There are 17 residues in the CDR3. The CDR3 DNA follows: TGTGCCACCATCCCCAAGGACAGGGGAAGGCACATCTATGGCTACACCTTC. Encoded protein: CATIPKDRGRHIYGYTF.

The V gene is TRBV6-5, the J gene TRBJ2-1; D unresolved. Trimming took 0 bases from V and 8 from J, leaving 17 bases between them. Germline loops: CDR1 MNHEY, CDR2 SVGAGI. This CDR3 contains 16 residues. Here the CDR3 DNA reads TGTGCCAGCAGTTACTCTGAAGGTATCAGGTTAGATGAGCAGTTCTTC. It codes for CASSYSEGIRLDEQFF.

The chain couples TRBV6-5 to TRBJ2-6; D not resolved. Deletions cut 4 bases from V and 0 bases from J, with 10 bases between. In germline, CDR1 is MNHEY, CDR2 SVGAGI. This CDR3 spans 16 amino acids. CDR3 sequence reads: CASSSSQVSGANVLTF. CDR3 DNA: TGTGCCAGCAGTTCCAGTCAGGTCTCTGGGGCCAACGTCCTGACTTTC.

The rearrangement links TRBV28 to TRBJ2-6; the match to TRBD1 covers 8 bases. The CDR3 extends over 16 amino acids. The junction had 8 bases not matched to a gene; V was cut back by 6 bases and J by 4 bases. Germline V lookup: CDR1 MDHEN, CDR2 SYDVKM. The CDR3 spells CASSLQGAPGANVLTF. As DNA, the CDR3 is TGTGCCAGCAGCCTCCAGGGGGCCCCCGGGGCCAACGTCCTGACTTTC.